This T cell receptor beta chain was recovered during a study of OX40 agonist ivuxolimab in advanced cancers. Study context: Dose-escalation patients suffered from hepatocellular carcinoma, melanoma, renal cell or head and neck cancer.

The CDR3 covers 14 residues. Germline V gene sequence: CDR1 SGHTA, CDR2 FQGTGA. Trimming left V 5 bases short and J 2 bases short, with 11 bases between. Profiled with immunoSEQ multiplex PCR; TCRdb holds only in-frame clones, not every one. The sample includes 66,000 or so clones, roughly 87% of them seen just once. The sequenced sample was CD4+ or CD8+ T cells sorted from blood, obtained in a trial of the OX40 agonist ivuxolimab. The chain combines TRBV7-3 with TRBJ2-3, with D perhaps matching TRBD2 (6 bases). The receptor was isolated from an adult with an advanced solid tumor such as melanoma, head and neck, liver or kidney cancer. The CDR3 nucleotides read TGTGCCAGCAGCAAGGGACTGTTCACAGATACGCAGTATTTT. This codes for CASSKGLFTDTQYF.